Shown below are 29 T cell receptor beta chains from a single sample sequenced in a study of CD8 T cells in ankylosing spondylitis. TCRdb re-called the 5' RACE reads through MiXCR, storing one row per CDR3 protein. The sample lists 35,000 to 50,000 distinct CDR3 sequences, roughly 3.1% seen once, with around 2.8% in the top ten. Sequenced material: blood, either unsorted or a sorted T cell fraction (not recorded which). These receptors originate from a male donor with ankylosing spondylitis or in good health (not recorded which).

This clonotype was seen repeatedly, ten times or more. V is TRBV9 and J is TRBJ2-5; D unclear. The CDR3 runs to 14 residues. Germline CDR1 reads SGDLS; CDR2 reads YYNGEE. V dropped 0 bases and J dropped 2 bases, with 8 bases sitting between them. The CDR3 DNA reads TGTGCCAGCAGCGTAGCCAGCACGCAAGAGACCCAGTACTTC. Amino acids: CASSVASTQETQYF.

The sample holds many counts of this clonotype. This chain links TRBV9 with TRBJ2-1; TRBD1 might be the D (5 bases). This CDR3 has 15 residues. Per the germline V gene, CDR1 is SGDLS and CDR2 is YYNGEE. V dropped 0 bases and J dropped 5 bases, with 12 bases sitting between them. Written as DNA, the CDR3 is TGTGCCAGCAGCGTAGGACTTACAGGTGACAATGAGCAGTTCTTC. This codes for CASSVGLTGDNEQFF.

Sample share makes this clonotype medium-sized. The rearrangement links TRBV21-1 to TRBJ1-1. TRBV21-1 is annotated as a pseudogene. CDR3 length equals 17 residues. The CDR3 nucleotides are TGTGCCAGCAGCAAAGCGCTTTCTGGGCCGACGGGGACTGAAGCTTTCTTT. It specifies CASSKALSGPTGTEAFF.

The table lists this clonotype with many counts. The chain has TRBV9 and TRBJ2-1, with D unclear. V lost 0 bases and J lost 6, with 7 bases in between. The germline V gene encodes CDR1 SGDLS and CDR2 YYNGEE. The CDR3 contains 13 residues. CDR3 region: CASSVGVVNEQFF. CDR3 sequence (DNA): TGTGCCAGCAGCGTAGGAGTGGTCAATGAGCAGTTCTTC.

This clonotype has just a few counts. V and J are TRBV9 and TRBJ2-1; TRBD2 might be the D (5 bases). This CDR3 is 17 amino acids long. Deletions cut 0 bases from V and 12 bases from J, with 25 bases between. Germline-derived CDR1 and CDR2 are SGDLS and YYNGEE. The chain's CDR3 is CASSVGLERLYPVGQFF. CDR3 sequence (DNA): TGTGCCAGCAGCGTAGGGTTGGAGCGGCTCTATCCGGTGGGGCAGTTCTTC.

This clonotype was observed many times. The chain is built from TRBV9 and TRBJ1-2; 7 bases agree with TRBD1. The V gene's germline CDR1 is SGDLS and CDR2 YYNGEE. The CDR3 has 12 residues. V was pared by 4 bases and J by 4 bases, with 1 base of the junction left unmatched. The CDR3 DNA is TGTGCCAGCAGCCAGGGGGTCTATGGCTACACCTTC. Its protein is CASSQGVYGYTF.

This clonotype was counted many times. The chain couples TRBV9 to TRBJ2-2; tentative D call: TRBD2 (6 bases). Per the germline V gene, CDR1 is SGDLS and CDR2 is YYNGEE. V dropped 5 bases and J dropped 6 bases, with 17 bases sitting between them. The CDR3 runs to 15 residues. The CDR3: CASRGEGGPPGELFF. The CDR3 DNA reads as TGTGCCAGCAGGGGAGAGGGAGGCCCCCCCGGGGAGCTGTTTTTT. The variable domain in full, with the rest retrieved from reference TRBV9 and TRBJ2-2, is DSGVTQTPKHLITATGQRVTLRCSPRSGDLSVYWYQQSLDQGLQFLIQYYNGEERAKGNILERFSAQQFPDLHSELNLSSLELGDSALYFCASRGEGGPPGELFFGEGSRLTVL.

Many counts were recorded for this clonotype. The chain joins TRBV9 to TRBJ2-5; TRBD1 matches at 11 bases. The V and J ends lost 0 bases and 5 bases, in that order; junction bases with no gene match: 6. Germline-derived CDR1 and CDR2 are SGDLS and YYNGEE. The CDR3 length is 16 residues. CDR3: CASSVAGQGARETQYF. The CDR3 DNA sequence: TGTGCCAGCAGCGTAGCCGGACAGGGGGCGCGGGAGACCCAGTACTTC.

This clonotype was found many times. The chain recombines TRBV9 with TRBJ2-3; 10 bases align to TRBD2. The V gene's germline CDR1 is SGDLS and CDR2 YYNGEE. With V trimmed by 4 bases and J by 5 bases, 10 bases remained unmatched. The CDR3 is made up of 16 amino acids. CDR3 DNA sequence: TGTGCCAGCAGCCCCCGGGGAGCGGGGGGGCAAGATACGCAGTATTTT. Translating it yields CASSPRGAGGQDTQYF.

This clonotype was counted many times. The CDR3 protein is CASSGYKAGELFF. The CDR3 nucleotides are TGTGCCAGCAGCGGTTACAAGGCCGGGGAGCTGTTTTTT. The chain employs TRBV9 and TRBJ2-2; D is uncertain. The V gene lost 3 bases and the J gene lost 6 bases, with 9 bases spanning the gap. In germline, CDR1 is SGDLS, CDR2 YYNGEE. This CDR3 is 13 amino acids long.

This clonotype occurred many times. The chain links TRBV9 to TRBJ2-3; the D is unclear. The CDR3 is 16 amino acids. Per the germline V gene, CDR1 is SGDLS and CDR2 is YYNGEE. Trimming took off 0 bases at V and 2 bases at J, with 13 bases between the two ends. CDR3 residues: CASSVEPQIYTDTQYF. The CDR3 region has the DNA TGTGCCAGCAGCGTAGAACCCCAAATTTACACAGATACGCAGTATTTT.

The sample holds many counts of this clonotype. The V and J genes are TRBV9 and TRBJ2-1; 7 nucleotides agree with TRBD1. The CDR3 covers 15 residues. Per the germline V gene, CDR1 is SGDLS and CDR2 is YYNGEE. V was pared by 0 bases and J by 12 bases, with 12 bases of the junction left unmatched. In nucleotides, the CDR3 is TGTGCCAGCAGCGTAGGAAGCGAAGGGACAGCCTCGCAGTTCTTC. Translating it yields CASSVGSEGTASQFF.

There are many counts of this clonotype. The chain employs TRBV9 and TRBJ2-2; 7 bases agree with TRBD1. This CDR3 has 15 residues. CDR1 SGDLS and CDR2 YYNGEE come from the germline V gene. Trimming at V came to 1 base and at J to 4 bases, leaving 4 bases not matched to a gene. CDR3 coding DNA: TGTGCCAGCAGCGTAAGGGCAGGGGGCACCGGGGAGCTGTTTTTT. It specifies CASSVRAGGTGELFF.

This clonotype was seen many times. The rearrangement joins TRBV9 to TRBJ2-3; tentatively, D is TRBD2 (6 bases). The CDR3 sequence is 17 residues long. Germline assignment: CDR1 SGDLS and CDR2 YYNGEE. V was trimmed by 3 bases and J by 6 bases, leaving 23 bases between them. DNA of the CDR3: TGTGCCAGCAGCGGCGGGACGGCCCTTTCGCAACACGATACGCAGTATTTT. Translated, it gives CASSGGTALSQHDTQYF.

This clonotype has ten or more counts. The chain employs TRBV9 and TRBJ1-3, with D perhaps matching TRBD1 (5 bases). This CDR3 contains 16 residues. Germline CDR1 reads SGDLS; CDR2 reads YYNGEE. V was trimmed by 2 bases and J by 0 bases, leaving 12 bases between them. The CDR3, as DNA: TGTGCCAGCAGCGTCGGGGGTCCCTACTCTGGAAACACCATATATTTT. Protein sequence: CASSVGGPYSGNTIYF. The full variable domain, in which reference TRBV9 and TRBJ1-3 provide the parts outside the CDR3, is DSGVTQTPKHLITATGQRVTLRCSPRSGDLSVYWYQQSLDQGLQFLIQYYNGEERAKGNILERFSAQQFPDLHSELNLSSLELGDSALYFCASSVGGPYSGNTIYFGEGSWLTVV.

This clonotype was found many times. This chain uses TRBV9 with TRBJ1-4; no firm D call. The CDR3 has 16 amino acids. V was shortened by 4 bases and J by 1 base, with 14 bases between the two germline ends. CDR1 and CDR2 from the germline V gene are SGDLS and YYNGEE. The CDR3 sequence is CASSRWAGETNEKLFF. In nucleotides, the CDR3 is TGTGCCAGCAGCAGATGGGCGGGAGAAACTAATGAAAAACTGTTTTTT.

This clonotype was counted ten times or more. The rearrangement links TRBV9 to TRBJ1-1, with a possible D match to TRBD1 (5 bases). V lost 0 bases and J 5 bases, leaving 14 bases between the germline ends. The CDR3 contains 15 residues. In germline, CDR1 is SGDLS, CDR2 YYNGEE. The DNA of the CDR3 is TGTGCCAGCAGCGTAGGAGGCCAGGGATTAACTGAAGCTTTCTTT. It encodes CASSVGGQGLTEAFF.

Many counts were recorded for this clonotype. The V gene is TRBV9, the J gene TRBJ1-2, with TRBD1 matching 7 bases. This CDR3 region has 14 residues. V trimming: 5 bases; J trimming: 0 bases; junction bases outside the gene matches: 4. Germline lookup yields CDR1 SGDLS and CDR2 YYNGEE. The CDR3 is CASRRQGANYGYTF. CDR3 nucleotides: TGTGCCAGCAGGCGACAGGGCGCTAACTATGGCTACACCTTC. Using reference TRBV9 and TRBJ1-2 for the parts outside the CDR3, the full variable domain is DSGVTQTPKHLITATGQRVTLRCSPRSGDLSVYWYQQSLDQGLQFLIQYYNGEERAKGNILERFSAQQFPDLHSELNLSSLELGDSALYFCASRRQGANYGYTFGSGTRLTVV.

The table lists this clonotype with many counts. The V call is TRBV9, the J call TRBJ2-4; the match to TRBD2 covers 8 bases. Trimming took 4 bases from V and 2 from J; bases not matched to a gene: 8. The V gene's germline CDR1 is SGDLS and CDR2 YYNGEE. The CDR3 is 16 amino acids. In nucleotides, the CDR3 is TGTGCCAGCAGCCCCTCAGCGGGAGTTACCAAAAACATTCAGTACTTC. Encoded protein: CASSPSAGVTKNIQYF.

This clonotype showed up many times. The chain combines TRBV9 with TRBJ1-6; 7 positions match TRBD1. Germline CDR1 is SGDLS and CDR2 is YYNGEE. Germline trimming cut 3 bases from V and 4 bases from J; bases unmatched to any gene: 1. The CDR3 is 14 residues long. The CDR3 protein is CASSAQGYNSPLHF. The CDR3, as DNA: TGTGCCAGCAGCGCACAGGGGTATAATTCACCCCTCCACTTT.

This clonotype was seen ten or more times. The V gene is TRBV9, the J gene TRBJ2-7; D ambiguous. The CDR3 sequence is 15 residues long. V was pared by 4 bases and J by 0 bases, with 14 bases between. Germline assignment: CDR1 SGDLS and CDR2 YYNGEE. CDR3 region: CASSLGPDVSYEQYV. CDR3 DNA: TGTGCCAGCAGCCTCGGACCGGACGTCTCCTACGAGCAGTACGTC.

This clonotype was found many times. The rearrangement uses TRBV9 and TRBJ2-2; 9 positions match TRBD2. The V gene's germline CDR1 is SGDLS and CDR2 YYNGEE. Trimming at V came to 0 bases and at J to 7 bases, leaving 7 bases not matched to a gene. The CDR3 is made up of 16 amino acids. As DNA, the CDR3 is TGTGCCAGCAGCGTAGAGGTAGCGGGAGCGATCGGGGAGCTGTTTTTT. Encoded protein: CASSVEVAGAIGELFF.

This clonotype has at least ten counts. This chain links TRBV9 with TRBJ2-1; 9 nucleotides match TRBD2. CDR1 is SGDLS and CDR2 is YYNGEE in the germline V gene. The CDR3 has 13 amino acids. V shed 6 bases, J shed 7 bases, and the junction held 5 bases outside the gene matches. In nucleotides, the CDR3 is TGTGCCAGCACCAGCGGGGGGAAGAATGAGCAGTTCTTC. Residues: CASTSGGKNEQFF.

This clonotype was seen many times. V gene TRBV9 combines with J gene TRBJ1-1; a possible D gene is TRBD1 (6 bases). Trimming cost V 3 bases and J 8 bases, with 29 bases left between them. Germline CDR1 and CDR2: SGDLS and YYNGEE. The CDR3 sequence is 18 residues long. The CDR3 loop is CASSGGTLGGGRPGEAFF. The CDR3 DNA reads as TGTGCCAGCAGCGGGGGGACCCTTGGCGGGGGGCGTCCGGGAGAAGCTTTCTTT.

This clonotype was found many times. The chain employs TRBV9 and TRBJ2-1, with TRBD1 matching over 8 bases. V was clipped by 3 bases and J by 4 bases; unmatched bases: 15. The CDR3 is 18 amino acids. Germline lookup yields CDR1 SGDLS and CDR2 YYNGEE. CDR3 region: CASSAHPSTGAPYNEQFF. The DNA for the CDR3 is TGTGCCAGCAGCGCCCACCCCTCGACAGGGGCCCCTTACAATGAGCAGTTCTTC.

At least ten counts were recorded for this clonotype. The chain carries TRBV9 and TRBJ2-1; D may be TRBD2 (6 bases). V was trimmed by 3 bases and J by 4 bases, leaving 8 bases between them. CDR1 and CDR2 from the germline V gene are SGDLS and YYNGEE. There are 13 residues in the CDR3. The CDR3 protein is CASSAGLYNEQFF. The CDR3 coding sequence is TGTGCCAGCAGCGCGGGACTTTACAATGAGCAGTTCTTC. The entire variable domain, with the rest obtained from reference TRBV9 and TRBJ2-1, is as follows: DSGVTQTPKHLITATGQRVTLRCSPRSGDLSVYWYQQSLDQGLQFLIQYYNGEERAKGNILERFSAQQFPDLHSELNLSSLELGDSALYFCASSAGLYNEQFFGPGTRLTVL.

This clonotype was picked up many times. This chain links TRBV9 with TRBJ2-1, with D hard to call. With 0 bases removed from V and 10 bases from J, the gap between germline ends came to 8 bases. The CDR3 contains 12 residues. Germline CDR1 and CDR2: SGDLS and YYNGEE. CDR3: CASSVAQYEQFF. In nucleotides, the CDR3 is TGTGCCAGCAGCGTAGCTCAATACGAGCAGTTCTTC.

This clonotype appeared many times. The rearrangement uses TRBV9 and TRBJ2-2; D unresolved. Trimming took off 0 bases at V and 8 bases at J, with 8 bases between the two ends. Per germline, CDR1 SGDLS and CDR2 YYNGEE. The CDR3 is 13 amino acids. CDR3 amino acids: CASSVDPRGELFF. The CDR3 DNA follows: TGTGCCAGCAGCGTAGACCCCAGGGGGGAGCTGTTTTTT.

This clonotype was counted ten times or more. The V call is TRBV9, the J call TRBJ1-3; D is perhaps TRBD1 (6 bases). V was pared by 0 bases and J by 2 bases, with 12 bases between. Germline values: CDR1 SGDLS, CDR2 YYNGEE. The CDR3 covers 16 residues. The CDR3 region has the DNA TGTGCCAGCAGCGTAGGACCCCAGGGGACTGGAAACACCATATATTTT. Residues: CASSVGPQGTGNTIYF.